This T cell receptor (beta chain) was found in a study of tumor and adjacent non-tumor tissue in lung cancer. Looking at the study overall: The cohort had 12 to 13 adenocarcinoma, 2 squamous cell and 1 small cell patients.

The library came from three nested PCR rounds adapted from ARM-PCR protocols. Using its own MiXCR run on the multiplex PCR reads, TCRdb lists one record per CDR3 protein. The sample has 120,000 to 150,000 distinct CDR3 sequences, roughly 66% seen once. This CDR3 spans 19 amino acids. Germline V gene sequence: CDR1 LGHNA, CDR2 YNFKEQ. No cell sorting was done before RNA was extracted from the tissue. Overall study findings and caveats: Significantly higher TCR diversity was found in tumor than normal lung. Top 100 clones took a larger repertoire share in normal lung.

Worth noting for this clonotype: Its antigen is unidentified. One end of the junction is discordant with germline, which a read error may explain.

The origin of this receptor is a man in his 60s with small cell lung cancer. This sequence joins TRBV4-2 and TRBJ2-5; TRBD1 matches 12 bases. Sequencing was done on a sample of lung tumor tissue. The CDR3 bases are TGTGCCACCAGCCAAGATGATTGGGGGACAGGGGGCCGTCAAGAGACTCAGTACTTC. Its translation is CATSQDDWGTGGRQETQYF.